These 3 T cell receptor beta chains share one sample of origin, sequenced in a study of CD8+CD57+ T cells in acquired aplastic anemia. All patients picked for sequencing had shown, by flow cytometry, an expansion of CD8+CD57+ cells. Genomic DNA served as template for TCR beta VDJ and CDR3 profiling. TCRdb used MiXCR to reprocess the reads, holding one entry per CDR3 protein. The sample lists 200,000 or so distinct CDR3 sequences, roughly two thirds occurring once. The specimen was sorted CD4+, CD8+, or CD8+CD57+ T cells (not recorded which) from PBMCs. Receptors originate from a human donor with aplastic anemia.

This clonotype appeared many times. The chain links TRBV12-3 or TRBV12-4 to TRBJ2-7; D is undetermined. The CDR3 runs 13 residues. V lost 3 bases and J 7 bases, leaving 13 bases between the germline ends. The CDR3, as DNA: TGTGCCAGCAGTTTTGGCCCACGAGAAGAGCAGTACTTC. The encoded protein is CASSFGPREEQYF.

This chain joins TRBV2 and TRBJ1-1; 7 bases line up with TRBD1. J gave up 11 bases and V 6 bases, and 6 bases lay outside the gene matches. The CDR3 sequence is 11 residues long. The germline V gene encodes CDR1 SNHLY and CDR2 FYNNEI. The CDR3 loop reads CASRETGRAFF. CDR3 nucleotide sequence: TGTGCCAGCAGAGAGACAGGGAGGGCTTTCTTT.

This clonotype was recorded a few times. This chain links TRBV20-1 with TRBJ2-5, with no clear D. Germline-derived CDR1 and CDR2 are DFQATT and SNEGSKA (reference sequence). CDR3 length: 12 residues. Trimming pared 2 bases from V and 3 bases from J, leaving 7 bases between. In DNA form, the CDR3 reads TGCAGTGCTAGATGGGGTGAAGAGACCCAGTACTTC. The encoded protein is CSARWGEETQYF.